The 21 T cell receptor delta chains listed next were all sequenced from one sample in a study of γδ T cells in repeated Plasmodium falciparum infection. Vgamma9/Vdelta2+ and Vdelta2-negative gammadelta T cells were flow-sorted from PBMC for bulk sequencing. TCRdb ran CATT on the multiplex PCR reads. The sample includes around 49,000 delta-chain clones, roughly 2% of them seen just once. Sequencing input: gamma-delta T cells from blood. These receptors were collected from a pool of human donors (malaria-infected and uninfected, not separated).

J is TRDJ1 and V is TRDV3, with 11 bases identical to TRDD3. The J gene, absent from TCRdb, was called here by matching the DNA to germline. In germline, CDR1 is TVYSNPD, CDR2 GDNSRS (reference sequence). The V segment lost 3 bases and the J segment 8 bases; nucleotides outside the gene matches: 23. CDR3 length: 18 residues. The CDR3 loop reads CAFQKAFLYWGIGPKLIF. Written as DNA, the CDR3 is TGTGCCTTCCAGAAGGCCTTCCTGTACTGGGGGATAGGGCCAAAACTCATCTTT.

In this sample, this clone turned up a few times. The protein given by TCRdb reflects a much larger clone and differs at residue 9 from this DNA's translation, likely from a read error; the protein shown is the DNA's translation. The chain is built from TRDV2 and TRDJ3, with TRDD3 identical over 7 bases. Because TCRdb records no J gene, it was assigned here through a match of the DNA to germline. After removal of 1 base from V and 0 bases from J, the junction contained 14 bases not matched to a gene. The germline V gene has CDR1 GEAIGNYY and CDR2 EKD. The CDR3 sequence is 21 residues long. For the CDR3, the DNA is TGTGCCTGTGACACTTTACTGGGGCATACACGATCCTCCTGGGACACCCGACAGATGTTTTTC. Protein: CACDTLLGHTRSSWDTRQMFF.

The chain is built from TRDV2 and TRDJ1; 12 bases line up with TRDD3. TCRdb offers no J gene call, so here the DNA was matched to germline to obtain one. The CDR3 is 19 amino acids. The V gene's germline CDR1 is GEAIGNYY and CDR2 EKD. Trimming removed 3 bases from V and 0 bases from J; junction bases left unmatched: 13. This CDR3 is CACDVLGDTDLDNTDKLIF. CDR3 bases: TGTGCCTGTGACGTACTGGGGGATACTGACCTCGACAACACCGATAAACTCATCTTT.

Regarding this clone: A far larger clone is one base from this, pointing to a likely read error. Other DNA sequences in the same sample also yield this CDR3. CDR3 nucleotide sequence: TGTGCTTATTGGCGGATTTCCTATCTGGGGGCCCCGGGTAACACCGATAAACTCATCTTT. Its translation is CAYWRISYLGAPGNTDKLIF. The rearrangement uses TRAV38-2/DV8 and TRDJ1; TRDD3 is a possible D gene (7 bases). TCRdb is silent on the J gene; assignment here came from matching the DNA to germline. The CDR3 runs 20 residues. Between the trimmed V and J ends, which lost 7 bases and 0 bases, there was a span of 31 bases. Germline assignment: CDR1 TSESDYY and CDR2 QEAYKQQN.

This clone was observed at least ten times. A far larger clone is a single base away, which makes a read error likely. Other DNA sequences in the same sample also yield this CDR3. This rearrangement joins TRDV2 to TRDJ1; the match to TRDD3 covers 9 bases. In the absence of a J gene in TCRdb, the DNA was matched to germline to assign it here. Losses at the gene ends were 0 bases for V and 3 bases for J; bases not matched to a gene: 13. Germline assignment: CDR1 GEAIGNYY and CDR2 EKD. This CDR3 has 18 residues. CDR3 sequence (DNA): TGTGCCTGTGACACCGGTTCTTTACTGGGGGAGCACCCCGATAAACTCATCTTT. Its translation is CACDTGSLLGEHPDKLIF.

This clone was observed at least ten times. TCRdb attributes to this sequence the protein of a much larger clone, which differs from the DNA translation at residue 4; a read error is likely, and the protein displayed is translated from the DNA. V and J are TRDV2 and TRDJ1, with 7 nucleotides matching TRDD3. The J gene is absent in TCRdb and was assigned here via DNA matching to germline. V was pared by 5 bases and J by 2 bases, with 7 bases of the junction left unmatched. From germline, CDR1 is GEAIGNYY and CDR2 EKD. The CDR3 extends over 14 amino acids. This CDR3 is CACVSLGTTDKLIF. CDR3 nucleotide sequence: TGTGCCTGTGTCTCACTGGGGACTACCGATAAACTCATCTTT.

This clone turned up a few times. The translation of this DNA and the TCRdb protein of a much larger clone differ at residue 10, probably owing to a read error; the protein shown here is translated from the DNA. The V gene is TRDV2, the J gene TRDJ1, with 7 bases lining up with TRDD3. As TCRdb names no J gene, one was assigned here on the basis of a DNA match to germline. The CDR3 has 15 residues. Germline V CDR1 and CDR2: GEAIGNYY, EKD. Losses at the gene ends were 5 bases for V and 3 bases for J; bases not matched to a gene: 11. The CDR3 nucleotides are TGTGCCTGTGTGCCGCTGGGGGTCGGGGCCGATAAACTCATCTTT. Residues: CACVPLGVGADKLIF.

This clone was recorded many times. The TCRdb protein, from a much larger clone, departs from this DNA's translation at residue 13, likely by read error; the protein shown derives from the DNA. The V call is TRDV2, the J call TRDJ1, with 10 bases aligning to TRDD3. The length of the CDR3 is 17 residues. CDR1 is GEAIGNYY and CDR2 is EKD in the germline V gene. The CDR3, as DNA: TGTGCCTGTGACACCCCATGGGTGGGGGATACCTCCGAGAAACTCATCTTT. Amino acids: CACDTPWVGDTSEKLIF.

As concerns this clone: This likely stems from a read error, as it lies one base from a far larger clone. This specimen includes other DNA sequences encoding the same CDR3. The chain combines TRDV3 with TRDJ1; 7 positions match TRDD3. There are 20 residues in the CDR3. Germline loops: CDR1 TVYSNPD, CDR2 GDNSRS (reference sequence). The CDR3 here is CAFISSATVWGARNTDKLIF. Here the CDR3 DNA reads TGTGCCTTTATATCTTCCGCTACAGTCTGGGGGGCCAGGAACACCGATAAGCTCATCTTT.

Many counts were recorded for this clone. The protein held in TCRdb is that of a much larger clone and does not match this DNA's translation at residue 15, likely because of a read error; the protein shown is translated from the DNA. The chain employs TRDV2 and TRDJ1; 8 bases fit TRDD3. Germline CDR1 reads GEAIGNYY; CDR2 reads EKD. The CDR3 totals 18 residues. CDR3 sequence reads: CACDTVSLGATGDDELIF. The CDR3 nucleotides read TGTGCCTGTGACACGGTTTCACTGGGGGCTACGGGAGACGATGAACTCATCTTT.

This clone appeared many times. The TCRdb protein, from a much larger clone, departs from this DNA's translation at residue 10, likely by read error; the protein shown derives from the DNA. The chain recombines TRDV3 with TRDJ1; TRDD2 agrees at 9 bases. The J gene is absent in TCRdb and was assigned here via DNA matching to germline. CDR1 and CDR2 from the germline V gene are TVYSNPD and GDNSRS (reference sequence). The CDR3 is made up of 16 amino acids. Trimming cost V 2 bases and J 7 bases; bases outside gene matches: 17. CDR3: CAFYRLPTVREGKLIF. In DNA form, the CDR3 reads TGTGCCTTTTATCGCCTTCCTACGGTTCGTGAAGGTAAACTCATCTTT. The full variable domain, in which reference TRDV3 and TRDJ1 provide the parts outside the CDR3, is CDKVTQSSPDQTVASGSEVVLLCTYDTVYSNPDLFWYRIRPDYSFQFVFYGDNSRSEGADFTQGRFSVKHILTQKAFHLVISPVRTEDSATYYCAFYRLPTVREGKLIFGKGTRVTVEP.

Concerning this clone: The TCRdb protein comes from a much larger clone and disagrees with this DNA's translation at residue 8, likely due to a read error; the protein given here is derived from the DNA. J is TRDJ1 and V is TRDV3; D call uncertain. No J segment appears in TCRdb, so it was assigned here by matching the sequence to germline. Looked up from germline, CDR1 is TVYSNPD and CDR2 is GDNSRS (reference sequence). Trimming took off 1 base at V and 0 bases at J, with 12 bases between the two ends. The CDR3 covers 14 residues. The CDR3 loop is CAFTYPQHTDKLIF. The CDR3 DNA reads TGTGCCTTTACGTATCCCCAACACACCGATAAACTCATCTTT.

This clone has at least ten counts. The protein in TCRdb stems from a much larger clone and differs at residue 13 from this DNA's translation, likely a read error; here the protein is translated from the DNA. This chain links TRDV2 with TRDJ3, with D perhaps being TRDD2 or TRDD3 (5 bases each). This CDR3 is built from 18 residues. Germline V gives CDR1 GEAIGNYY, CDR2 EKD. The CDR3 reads CACDAISSNSWDARQMFF. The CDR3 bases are TGTGCCTGTGACGCGATATCTTCCAACTCCTGGGACGCCCGACAGATGTTTTTC.

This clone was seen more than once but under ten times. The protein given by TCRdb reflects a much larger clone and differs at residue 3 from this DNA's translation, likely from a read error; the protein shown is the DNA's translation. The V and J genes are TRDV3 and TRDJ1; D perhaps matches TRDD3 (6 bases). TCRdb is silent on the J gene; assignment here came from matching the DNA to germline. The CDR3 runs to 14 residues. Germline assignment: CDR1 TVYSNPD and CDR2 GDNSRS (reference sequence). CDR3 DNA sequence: TGTGCTTTCGATCCGCCGTGGGGGGCCTATAAACTCATCTTT. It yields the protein CAFDPPWGAYKLIF.

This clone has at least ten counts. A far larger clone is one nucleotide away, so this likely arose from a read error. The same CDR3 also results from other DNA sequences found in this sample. The CDR3 region has the DNA TGCGCCTGTGACACCCTACTGGGGGACACCGATAAACTCATCTTT. Amino acid sequence: CACDTLLGDTDKLIF. The chain combines TRDV2 with TRDJ1, with TRDD3 matching over 8 bases. Germline V gene lookup returns CDR1 GEAIGNYY and CDR2 EKD. This CDR3 has 15 amino acids.

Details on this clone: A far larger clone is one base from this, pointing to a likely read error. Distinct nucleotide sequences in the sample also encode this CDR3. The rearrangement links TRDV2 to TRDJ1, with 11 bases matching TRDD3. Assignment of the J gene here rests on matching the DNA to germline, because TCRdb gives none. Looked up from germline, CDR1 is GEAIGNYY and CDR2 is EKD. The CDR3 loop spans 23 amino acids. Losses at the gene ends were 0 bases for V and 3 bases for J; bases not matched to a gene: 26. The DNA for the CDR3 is TGTGCCTGTGACACCGTGGGTAGCGGTAGTCGCATACTGGGGGATAAAGGAGCCGATAAACTCATCTTT. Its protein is CACDTVGSGSRILGDKGADKLIF.

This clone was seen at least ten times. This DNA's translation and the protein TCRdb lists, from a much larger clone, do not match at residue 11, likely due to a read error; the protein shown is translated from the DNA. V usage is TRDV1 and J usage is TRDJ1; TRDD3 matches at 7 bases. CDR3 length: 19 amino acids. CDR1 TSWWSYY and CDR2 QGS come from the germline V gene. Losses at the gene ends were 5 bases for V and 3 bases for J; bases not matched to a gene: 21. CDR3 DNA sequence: TGTGCTCTTGGGTACAATCTACGGCGGGGGATGCGTGTTTCCGATAAACTCATCTTT. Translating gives CALGYNLRRGMRVSDKLIF.

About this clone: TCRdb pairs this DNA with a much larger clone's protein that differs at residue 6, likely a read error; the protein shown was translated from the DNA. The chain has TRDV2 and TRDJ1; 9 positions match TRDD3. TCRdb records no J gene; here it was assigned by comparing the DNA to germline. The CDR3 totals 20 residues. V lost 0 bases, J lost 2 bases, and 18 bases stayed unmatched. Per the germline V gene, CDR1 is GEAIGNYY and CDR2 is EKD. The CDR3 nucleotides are TGTGCCTGTGACACCGTGGAAGTACGGGGATACGAGGGGGTTACCGATAAACTCATCTTT. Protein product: CACDTVEVRGYEGVTDKLIF.

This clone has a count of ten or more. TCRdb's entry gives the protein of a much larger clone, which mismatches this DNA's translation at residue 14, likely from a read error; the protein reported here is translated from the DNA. CDR3 in DNA: TGTGCCTTTGGAGGGCTTTACTGGGGGATACGAAAAACCGAGAAACTCATCTTT. Translated, it gives CAFGGLYWGIRKTEKLIF. The chain recombines TRDV3 with TRDJ1; TRDD3 aligns across 13 bases. Germline CDR1 is TVYSNPD and CDR2 is GDNSRS (reference sequence). The CDR3 spans 18 residues.

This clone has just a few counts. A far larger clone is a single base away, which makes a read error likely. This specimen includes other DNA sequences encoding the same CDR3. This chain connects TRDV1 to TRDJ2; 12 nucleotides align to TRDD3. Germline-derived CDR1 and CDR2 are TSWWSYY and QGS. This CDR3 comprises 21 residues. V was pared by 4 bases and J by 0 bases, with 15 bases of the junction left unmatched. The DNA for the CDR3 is TGTGCTCTTGGGGCTCCTCTACGAACTGGGGGATACTACGCTTTGACAGCACAACTCTTCTTT. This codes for CALGAPLRTGGYYALTAQLFF.

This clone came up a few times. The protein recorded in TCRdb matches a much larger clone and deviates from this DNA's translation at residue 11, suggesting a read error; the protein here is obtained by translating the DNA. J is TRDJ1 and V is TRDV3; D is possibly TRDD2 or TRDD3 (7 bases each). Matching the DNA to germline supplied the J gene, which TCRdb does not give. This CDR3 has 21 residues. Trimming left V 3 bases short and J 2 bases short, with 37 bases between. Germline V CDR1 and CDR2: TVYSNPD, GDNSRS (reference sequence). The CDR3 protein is CALAWPSSPYRGILPTDKLIF. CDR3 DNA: TGTGCCTTAGCTTGGCCTTCCTCCCCGTACAGGGGGATCCTTCCTACCGATAAACTCATCTTT.